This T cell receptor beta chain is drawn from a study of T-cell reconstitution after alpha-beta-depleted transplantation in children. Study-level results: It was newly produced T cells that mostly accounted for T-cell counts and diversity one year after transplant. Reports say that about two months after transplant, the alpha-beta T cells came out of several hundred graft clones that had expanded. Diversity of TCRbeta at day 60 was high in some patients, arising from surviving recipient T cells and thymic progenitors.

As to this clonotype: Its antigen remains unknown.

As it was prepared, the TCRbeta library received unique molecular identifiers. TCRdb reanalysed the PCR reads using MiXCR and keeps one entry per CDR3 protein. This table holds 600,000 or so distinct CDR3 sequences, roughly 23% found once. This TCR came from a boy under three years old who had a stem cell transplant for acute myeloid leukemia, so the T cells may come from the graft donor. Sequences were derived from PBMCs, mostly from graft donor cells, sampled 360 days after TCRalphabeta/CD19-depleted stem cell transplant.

In DNA, the CDR3 is TGCAGTGCTAGAGGTCCGGTACTCTACGAGCAGTACTTC. It is translated as CSARGPVLYEQYF. V usage is TRBV20-1 and J usage is TRBJ2-7; D remains unclear. Trimming took 1 base from V and 3 from J, leaving 10 bases between them. Germline V gene data show CDR1 as DFQATT and CDR2 as SNEGSKA (reference sequence). The CDR3 consists of 13 residues.